This T cell receptor beta chain was sequenced in a study of blood T cell repertoires in COVID-19. CDR3 length: 14 amino acids. After removal of 0 bases from V and 8 bases from J, the junction contained 5 bases not matched to a gene. The V gene's germline CDR1 is SGHRS and CDR2 YFSETQ. TCRdb's table, derived via immunoSEQ multiplex PCR, lists solely in-frame clones and lacks some. The data contain 200,000 to 250,000 clones, roughly 84% of them singletons. The sample consisted of peripheral blood. The source of this sequence is a woman aged 45-65 years with acute or convalescent COVID-19. The J gene is TRBJ2-1, the V gene TRBV5-1; 7 bases line up with TRBD1. This CDR3 is CASSLDRGHDEQFF. The CDR3 DNA follows: TGCGCCAGCAGCTTGGACAGGGGTCATGATGAGCAGTTCTTC.